These 11 T cell receptor beta chains were sequenced from one sample in a study of blood T cell repertoires in COVID-19. Here immunoSEQ multiplex PCR was the method, and the copy in TCRdb shows in-frame clones only, minus some. The data hold some 50,000 clones, with approximately 84% observed a single time. The sequenced sample was peripheral blood. These receptors were collected from a human donor in a cohort sampled during active COVID-19.

The rearrangement links TRBV27 to TRBJ1-4; tentative D call: TRBD1 (6 bases). V lost 2 bases, J lost 7 bases, and 14 bases lay in between. CDR1 and CDR2 from the germline V gene are MNHEY and SMNVEV (reference sequence). The CDR3 totals 15 residues. CDR3 DNA sequence: TGTGCCAGCAGTTTAGGATTTGGCAGGGGTGAAAAACTGTTTTTT. Amino acids: CASSLGFGRGEKLFF.

This sequence joins TRBV4-3 and TRBJ2-2, with 9 bases aligning to TRBD2. CDR1 and CDR2 (germline): LGHNA, YSLEER. The CDR3 consists of 17 residues. J lost 5 bases, V lost 0 bases, and 7 bases had no gene match. This CDR3 is CASSQDIASGATGELFF. The CDR3 DNA follows: TGCGCCAGCAGCCAAGATATCGCTAGCGGGGCGACCGGGGAGCTGTTTTTT.

The count of this clone is one. The chain links TRBV24-1 to TRBJ1-3, with 9 bases aligning to TRBD1. The germline gives CDR1 KGHDR, CDR2 SFDVKD. CDR3 size: 18 residues. The trim removed 0 bases at V and 4 bases at J, leaving 9 bases unmatched. The CDR3 DNA reads as TGTGCCACCAGTGATTTGTATGGGGGGACAGGGTTCGGAAACACCATATATTTT. The encoded protein is CATSDLYGGTGFGNTIYF.

The rearrangement links TRBV5-1 to TRBJ2-2; TRBD2 might be the D (6 bases). In germline, CDR1 is SGHRS, CDR2 YFSETQ. The CDR3 contains 13 residues. With 3 bases removed from V and 6 bases from J, the gap between germline ends came to 9 bases. The CDR3 is CASSWDSAGELFF. CDR3 nucleotide sequence: TGCGCCAGCAGCTGGGACTCGGCCGGGGAGCTGTTTTTT.

Here the CDR3 reads CATSSGYHNEQFF. DNA for the CDR3: TGTGCCACCAGTTCCGGGTATCACAATGAGCAGTTCTTC. This chain uses TRBV24-1 with TRBJ2-1; D uncertain. Germline CDR1 is KGHDR and CDR2 is SFDVKD. V shed 6 bases and J shed 5 bases, with 10 bases lying between them. This CDR3 region has 13 residues.

The rearrangement joins TRBV7-9 to TRBJ1-1; unclear D gene. Germline V gives CDR1 SEHNR, CDR2 FQNEAQ (reference sequence). With 5 bases removed from V and 3 bases from J, the gap between germline ends came to 7 bases. The CDR3 totals 12 residues. CDR3 region: CASSPADTEAFF. CDR3 in DNA: TGTGCCAGCAGCCCGGCGGACACTGAAGCTTTCTTT.

The chain joins TRBV19 to TRBJ1-4; D might be TRBD1 (5 bases). CDR1 LNHDA and CDR2 SQIVND come from the germline V gene (reference sequence). Between the trimmed V and J ends, which lost 5 bases and 7 bases, there was a span of 17 bases. This CDR3 has 15 residues. CDR3 protein: CASSFGQFTSEKLFF. The CDR3 coding sequence is TGTGCCAGTAGTTTCGGACAATTTACATCTGAAAAACTGTTTTTT. Full variable domain (rest looked up from reference TRBV19 and TRBJ1-4): DGGITQSPKYLFRKEGQNVTLSCEQNLNHDAMYWYRQDPGQGLRLIYYSQIVNDFQKGDIAEGYSVSREKKESFPLTVTSAQKNPTAFYLCASSFGQFTSEKLFFGSGTQLSVL.

This clone was counted between two and nine times. This chain links TRBV28 with TRBJ1-2; 7 bases match TRBD1. Germline V CDR1 and CDR2: MDHEN, SYDVKM. The CDR3 covers 14 residues. V dropped 2 bases and J dropped 8; count of bases not matched to a gene: 8. The CDR3 DNA reads as TGTGCCAGCAGTTTACCGACAGGGATTTCCGGCTACACCTTC. Translating it yields CASSLPTGISGYTF.

CDR3 coding DNA: TGCGCCAGCAGCCAAGAGCAGGCCGGGGAGCTGTTTTTT. This encodes CASSQEQAGELFF. V gene TRBV4-1 combines with J gene TRBJ2-2; D uncertain. This CDR3 comprises 13 residues. Germline V gene data show CDR1 as MGHRA and CDR2 as YSYEKL. Trimming removed 0 bases at V and 6 bases at J, with 5 bases between.

The chain combines TRBV30 with TRBJ2-1; TRBD1 is a possible D gene (5 bases). Germline assignment: CDR1 GTSNPN and CDR2 SVGIG (reference sequence). Trimming took 0 bases from V and 8 from J, leaving 20 bases between them. The CDR3 totals 16 residues. CDR3 nucleotides: TGTGCCTGGAGTGTTGGGCGAAGACAGATGGGGTATGAGCAGTTCTTC. It is translated as CAWSVGRRQMGYEQFF. Full variable domain (rest looked up from reference TRBV30 and TRBJ2-1): SQTIHQWPATLVQPVGSPLSLECTVEGTSNPNLYWYRQAAGRGLQLLFYSVGIGQISSEVPQNLSASRPQDRQFILSSKKLLLSDSGFYLCAWSVGRRQMGYEQFFGPGTRLTVL.

This chain links TRBV10-3 with TRBJ2-5, with 13 nucleotides matching TRBD2. V dropped 8 bases and J dropped 2; count of bases not matched to a gene: 8. CDR3 size: 16 residues. CDR1 is ENHRY and CDR2 is SYGVKD in the germline V gene. The CDR3 sequence: CAIGMTSGGQQETQYF. The CDR3 bases are TGTGCCATCGGGATGACTAGCGGGGGGCAGCAAGAGACCCAGTACTTC.